The sequence of this TCR beta chain was determined in a study of T-cell reconstitution after alpha-beta-depleted transplantation in children. Study-wide results and caveats: Reportedly, only several hundred clones from non-depleted graft cells drove alpha-beta T-cell counts at about two months.

Germline assignment: CDR1 LNHNV and CDR2 YYDKDF (reference sequence). V lost 1 base to trimming and J lost 12 bases; unmatched junction nucleotides: 11. This CDR3 contains 15 residues. As it was prepared, the TCRbeta library received unique molecular identifiers. TCRdb re-derived calls from the PCR reads in MiXCR, one entry per CDR3 protein. The top ten hold around 30% of the sample, which has about 1,000,000 distinct CDR3 sequences, about 31% seen once. Points on this clonotype: Its target is not known.

The V and J genes are TRBV15 and TRBJ2-1; 8 bases are shared with TRBD1. The receptor's source is a boy less than two years old who had a stem cell transplant for SCID, so the T cells may come from the graft donor. The sequencing here drew on PBMCs, mostly from graft donor cells, taken 360 days after TCRalphabeta/CD19-depleted stem cell transplant. CDR3 in amino acids: CATSRAGQVPSGQFF. The CDR3 DNA follows: TGTGCCACCAGCAGAGCGGGACAGGTCCCCTCAGGGCAGTTCTTC.